Listed below are T cell receptor beta chains from one sample, sequenced in a study of blood T cell repertoires in COVID-19. Data came from immunoSEQ multiplex PCR; TCRdb stores just in-frame clones and leaves some out. The sample records about 110,000 clones, 85% being singletons. Sample: peripheral blood. The receptors here all came from a woman aged 60-75 years with COVID-19, enrolled during active disease. Each CDR3 is given with its conserved first and last residue. D genes are given only for firm matches. The size of a clone is reported for some rows only, either as once, few or many, or as a class for expanded clones.

clone_size: NA
d_call: TRBD1
j_call: TRBJ1-1
v_call: TRBV5-5
cdr3_nt: TGTGCCAGCAGCTCCAACAGGGGCCACCTGCAGGCTTTCTTT
cdr3_aa: CASSSNRGHLQAFF

clone_size: NA
d_call: TRBD1
j_call: TRBJ2-3
v_call: TRBV5-1
cdr3_nt: TGCGCCAGCAGCTTTACCTTGACAGGGTTCGCAGATACGCAGTATTTT
cdr3_aa: CASSFTLTGFADTQYF

clone_size: NA
d_call: NA
j_call: TRBJ2-7
v_call: TRBV2
cdr3_nt: TGTGCCAGCACTCCCACTAGGGACTACGAGCAGTACTTC
cdr3_aa: CASTPTRDYEQYF

clone_size: NA
d_call: TRBD1
j_call: TRBJ1-3
v_call: TRBV10-2
cdr3_nt: TGCGCCAGTAGACAGGGATCTGGAAACACCATATATTTT
cdr3_aa: CASRQGSGNTIYF

clone_size: once
d_call: TRBD2
j_call: TRBJ2-3
v_call: TRBV6-2/TRBV6-3
cdr3_nt: TGTGCCAGCAGCCCCCCCAGCGGGAGAGCAGATACGCAGTATTTT
cdr3_aa: CASSPPSGRADTQYF

clone_size: NA
d_call: NA
j_call: TRBJ2-3
v_call: TRBV7-2
cdr3_nt: TGTGCCAGCAGCTTAGCGGCGGGGAACCCTAGCACAGATACGCAGTATTTT
cdr3_aa: CASSLAAGNPSTDTQYF

clone_size: NA
d_call: NA
j_call: TRBJ1-4
v_call: TRBV4-3
cdr3_nt: TGCGCCAGCAGCCATCCAGGGGCGCAAACTAATGAAAAACTGTTTTTT
cdr3_aa: CASSHPGAQTNEKLFF

clone_size: few
d_call: NA
j_call: TRBJ1-6
v_call: TRBV25-1
cdr3_nt: TGTGCCAGCAGTGAAACGGGTAGCGGTTCACCCCTCCACTTT
cdr3_aa: CASSETGSGSPLHF

clone_size: NA
d_call: NA
j_call: TRBJ2-3
v_call: TRBV3-1/TRBV3-2
cdr3_nt: TGTGCCAGCAGCCAGACTCCGGACATTTACCTTAGCACAGATACGCAGTATTTT
cdr3_aa: CASSQTPDIYLSTDTQYF

clone_size: NA
d_call: NA
j_call: TRBJ1-3
v_call: TRBV4-3
cdr3_nt: TGCGCCAGCAGCCCTCGACTTGAATCTGGAAACACCATATATTTT
cdr3_aa: CASSPRLESGNTIYF

clone_size: NA
d_call: TRBD2
j_call: TRBJ2-1
v_call: TRBV4-1
cdr3_nt: TGCGCCAGCAGCCAAGAGGGACTAGCGCCTAATGAGCAGTTCTTC
cdr3_aa: CASSQEGLAPNEQFF

clone_size: few
d_call: TRBD1
j_call: TRBJ1-2
v_call: TRBV4-2
cdr3_nt: TGTGCCAGCAGCCAGGGGATACCCAGGGGGCTGGGCTATGGCTACACCTTC
cdr3_aa: CASSQGIPRGLGYGYTF

clone_size: once
d_call: NA
j_call: TRBJ1-5
v_call: TRBV5-1
cdr3_nt: TGCGCCAGCAGCTTGTCAGGGGATAGCAATCAGCCCCAGCATTTT
cdr3_aa: CASSLSGDSNQPQHF

clone_size: NA
d_call: NA
j_call: TRBJ2-7
v_call: TRBV30
cdr3_nt: TGTGCCTGGAACTCAGGGAGGCTTGACGAGCAGTACTTC
cdr3_aa: CAWNSGRLDEQYF

clone_size: NA
d_call: TRBD2
j_call: TRBJ2-2
v_call: TRBV27
cdr3_nt: TGTGCCAGCAGTTTATTCGCCAGCGGGGGGGGCACCGGGGAGCTGTTTTTT
cdr3_aa: CASSLFASGGGTGELFF

clone_size: NA
d_call: NA
j_call: TRBJ1-1
v_call: TRBV3-1/TRBV3-2
cdr3_nt: TGTGCCAGCAGCCATCGGGGGGACGCGCGTGAAGCTTTCTTT
cdr3_aa: CASSHRGDAREAFF

clone_size: few
d_call: NA
j_call: TRBJ2-7
v_call: TRBV10-3
cdr3_nt: TGTGCCCTCCGTCGCGGCCTATCCTACGAGCAGTACTTC
cdr3_aa: CALRRGLSYEQYF

clone_size: NA
d_call: NA
j_call: TRBJ1-1
v_call: TRBV30
cdr3_nt: TGTGCCTGGAGTGTGACAGAAGAAGCTTTCTTT
cdr3_aa: CAWSVTEEAFF

clone_size: NA
d_call: NA
j_call: TRBJ1-2
v_call: TRBV5-6
cdr3_nt: TGTGCCAGCAGCTTAAACGGAGGTAACTATGGCTACACCTTC
cdr3_aa: CASSLNGGNYGYTF

clone_size: few
d_call: NA
j_call: TRBJ1-5
v_call: TRBV19
cdr3_nt: TGTGCCAGTAGTTCATCGGGCAATCAGCCCCAGCATTTT
cdr3_aa: CASSSSGNQPQHF

clone_size: NA
d_call: NA
j_call: TRBJ2-2
v_call: TRBV7-8
cdr3_nt: TGTGCCAGCAGCTTTACTAGCAGGGCGCGCGGGGAGCTGTTTTTT
cdr3_aa: CASSFTSRARGELFF

clone_size: NA
d_call: TRBD2
j_call: TRBJ2-5
v_call: TRBV9
cdr3_nt: TGTGCCAGCAGCCCATATAGGACTAGCGGGGGTACCGGAGAGACCCAGTACTTC
cdr3_aa: CASSPYRTSGGTGETQYF

clone_size: NA
d_call: NA
j_call: TRBJ1-2
v_call: TRBV6-5
cdr3_nt: TGTGCCAGCAGTTACTCGAGTAGCGAGACGTATGGCTACACCTTC
cdr3_aa: CASSYSSSETYGYTF

clone_size: NA
d_call: TRBD1
j_call: TRBJ2-7
v_call: TRBV7-9
cdr3_nt: TGTGCCAGCAGCCAAACCCCCGGGACAGTCTACGAGCAGTACTTC
cdr3_aa: CASSQTPGTVYEQYF

clone_size: NA
d_call: TRBD2
j_call: TRBJ2-2
v_call: TRBV9
cdr3_nt: TGTGCCAGCAGCGGTAGCGGGGGCACCGGGGAGCTGTTTTTT
cdr3_aa: CASSGSGGTGELFF

clone_size: NA
d_call: NA
j_call: TRBJ1-6
v_call: TRBV4-3
cdr3_nt: TGCGCCAGCAGCCAGCGGGCCAGCCTCTCCTATAATTCACCCCTCCACTTT
cdr3_aa: CASSQRASLSYNSPLHF

clone_size: few
d_call: TRBD2
j_call: TRBJ2-1
v_call: TRBV27
cdr3_nt: TGTGCCAGCAGTTTGGGTAGCGGGCGCCGCAATGAGCAGTTCTTC
cdr3_aa: CASSLGSGRRNEQFF

clone_size: NA
d_call: NA
j_call: TRBJ2-1
v_call: TRBV15
cdr3_nt: TGTGCCACCCACCTAGGCGGGCGTCGGACCTACAATGAGCAGTTCTTC
cdr3_aa: CATHLGGRRTYNEQFF

clone_size: NA
d_call: TRBD2
j_call: TRBJ2-3
v_call: TRBV6-5
cdr3_nt: TGTGCCAGCAGCCTTAGCGGGGGGGCGGGAGATACGCAGTATTTT
cdr3_aa: CASSLSGGAGDTQYF

clone_size: NA
d_call: TRBD1
j_call: TRBJ1-1
v_call: TRBV19
cdr3_nt: TGTGCCAGTAGACGGACGCCGGGACAGGGCCTGAACACTGAAGCTTTCTTT
cdr3_aa: CASRRTPGQGLNTEAFF

clone_size: NA
d_call: NA
j_call: TRBJ1-2
v_call: TRBV5-6
cdr3_nt: TGTGCCAGCAGCCCCAGACGAGGTGATGGCTACACCTTC
cdr3_aa: CASSPRRGDGYTF

clone_size: NA
d_call: TRBD2
j_call: TRBJ2-1
v_call: TRBV2
cdr3_nt: TGTGCCAGCAGCGGGACTAGCTTTTATGAGCAGTTCTTC
cdr3_aa: CASSGTSFYEQFF

clone_size: NA
d_call: TRBD1
j_call: TRBJ1-3
v_call: TRBV7-6
cdr3_nt: TGTGCCAGCAGCCTAACGGACAGGGCTTACCAGATCCTCTCTGGAAACACCATATATTTT
cdr3_aa: CASSLTDRAYQILSGNTIYF

clone_size: once
d_call: TRBD1
j_call: TRBJ1-2
v_call: TRBV5-1
cdr3_nt: TGCGCCAGCAGCCCCAAACAGGGGCCCGATTATGGCTACACCTTC
cdr3_aa: CASSPKQGPDYGYTF

clone_size: few
d_call: NA
j_call: TRBJ1-5
v_call: TRBV7-6
cdr3_nt: TGTGCCAGCAGCCTTCGGGCGGGGGAGCCCCAGCATTTT
cdr3_aa: CASSLRAGEPQHF

clone_size: NA
d_call: TRBD1
j_call: TRBJ1-6
v_call: TRBV6-6
cdr3_nt: TGTGCCAGCAGTCAAACAGGGGGCCCAAATAATTCACCCCTCCACTTT
cdr3_aa: CASSQTGGPNNSPLHF

clone_size: NA
d_call: NA
j_call: TRBJ1-5
v_call: TRBV7-9
cdr3_nt: TGTGCCAGCAGCTTAGATGCGGCCCAGCCCCAGCATTTT
cdr3_aa: CASSLDAAQPQHF

clone_size: NA
d_call: NA
j_call: TRBJ1-6
v_call: TRBV6-2/TRBV6-3
cdr3_nt: TGTGCCAGCAGTTACCGGACAGAGAGCTCCTATAATTCACCCCTCCACTTT
cdr3_aa: CASSYRTESSYNSPLHF

clone_size: NA
d_call: TRBD1
j_call: TRBJ2-7
v_call: TRBV5-6
cdr3_nt: TGTGCCAGCAGCCCGGACAGGGGCCCCTACGAGCAGTACTTC
cdr3_aa: CASSPDRGPYEQYF

clone_size: NA
d_call: TRBD1
j_call: TRBJ2-5
v_call: TRBV5-1
cdr3_nt: TGCGCCAGCCAGCTTGGACAGGGAGCCCCATTGCAAGAGACCCAGTACTTC
cdr3_aa: CASQLGQGAPLQETQYF

clone_size: once
d_call: TRBD1
j_call: TRBJ2-7
v_call: TRBV5-6
cdr3_nt: TGTGCCAGCAGCCCTAACCGGGACAGCTCTTCCTACGAGCAGTACTTC
cdr3_aa: CASSPNRDSSSYEQYF

clone_size: NA
d_call: TRBD1
j_call: TRBJ1-2
v_call: TRBV20-1
cdr3_nt: TGCAGTGCTAGTCTAGGGACAGGGCACGGCTACACCTTC
cdr3_aa: CSASLGTGHGYTF

clone_size: NA
d_call: NA
j_call: TRBJ1-2
v_call: TRBV21-1
cdr3_nt: TGTGCCAGCAGCCTCCGGGACAGGGTATTTTCGAACTATGGCTACACCTTC
cdr3_aa: CASSLRDRVFSNYGYTF

clone_size: once
d_call: NA
j_call: TRBJ1-6
v_call: TRBV7-3
cdr3_nt: TGTGCCAGCAGCTTTAGCAGGGGAAATTCACCCCTCCACTTT
cdr3_aa: CASSFSRGNSPLHF

clone_size: NA
d_call: NA
j_call: TRBJ1-3
v_call: TRBV7-9
cdr3_nt: TGTGCCAGCAGCCAGACAACAGGTGGAAACACCATATATTTT
cdr3_aa: CASSQTTGGNTIYF

clone_size: NA
d_call: TRBD1
j_call: TRBJ2-5
v_call: TRBV10-3
cdr3_nt: TGTGCCATCAGAGGGACAGGTCAAGAGACCCAGTACTTC
cdr3_aa: CAIRGTGQETQYF

clone_size: NA
d_call: TRBD1
j_call: TRBJ2-7
v_call: TRBV10-3
cdr3_nt: TGTGCCATCAGGACCGGGACAGGAGGCCGCGAGCAGTACTTC
cdr3_aa: CAIRTGTGGREQYF

clone_size: NA
d_call: NA
j_call: TRBJ1-5
v_call: TRBV19
cdr3_nt: TGTGCCAGTAGTATGGGCGGGAGTCAGCCCCAGCATTTT
cdr3_aa: CASSMGGSQPQHF

clone_size: NA
d_call: TRBD1
j_call: TRBJ2-5
v_call: TRBV4-1
cdr3_nt: TGCGCCAGCAGCCCACGACAGGGTCAAGAGACCCAGTACTTC
cdr3_aa: CASSPRQGQETQYF

clone_size: NA
d_call: TRBD2
j_call: TRBJ2-3
v_call: TRBV9
cdr3_nt: TGTGCCAGCAGCCTGGCGGGGGATCTCACAGATACGCAGTATTTT
cdr3_aa: CASSLAGDLTDTQYF

clone_size: once
d_call: NA
j_call: TRBJ1-1
v_call: TRBV19
cdr3_nt: TGTGCCAGGCCAGGGCAGTCGAACACTGAAGCTTTCTTT
cdr3_aa: CARPGQSNTEAFF

clone_size: NA
d_call: NA
j_call: TRBJ1-2
v_call: TRBV5-4
cdr3_nt: TGTGCCAGCAGCTTGGTTCGGGGGATGGGCTATGGCTACACCTTC
cdr3_aa: CASSLVRGMGYGYTF

clone_size: NA
d_call: NA
j_call: TRBJ2-5
v_call: TRBV10-2
cdr3_nt: TGCGCCAGCAGTACTAGTAAAGAGACCCAGTACTTC
cdr3_aa: CASSTSKETQYF

clone_size: NA
d_call: TRBD2
j_call: TRBJ2-7
v_call: TRBV6-5
cdr3_nt: TGTGCCAGCAGTTACTCGGGGGGGACCTACGAGCAGTACTTC
cdr3_aa: CASSYSGGTYEQYF

clone_size: once
d_call: NA
j_call: TRBJ1-2
v_call: TRBV11-1
cdr3_nt: TGTGCCAGCAGCTTCGGTGCAGGGGATGGCTACACCTTC
cdr3_aa: CASSFGAGDGYTF

clone_size: NA
d_call: NA
j_call: TRBJ1-6
v_call: TRBV11-2
cdr3_nt: TGTGCCAGCAGCCCCCCCACTTTGTCTAATTCACCCCTCCACTTT
cdr3_aa: CASSPPTLSNSPLHF

clone_size: NA
d_call: NA
j_call: TRBJ2-3
v_call: TRBV5-4
cdr3_nt: TGTGCCAGCAGCTGGGGGCCCACAGATACGCAGTATTTT
cdr3_aa: CASSWGPTDTQYF